This T cell receptor (beta chain) originates from a study of blood T cell repertoires in COVID-19. The overall study: PBMCs, B-cell-depleted T cells, or T cells were the source of the cDNA or gDNA that made up the material.

V was trimmed by 6 bases and J by 1 base, leaving 10 bases between them. This CDR3 has 14 residues. Germline CDR1 is MNHNY and CDR2 is SVGAGI (reference sequence). This clone was seen once. The table came from immunoSEQ multiplex PCR; TCRdb's copy has only in-frame clones and leaves some out. The data hold 250,000 to 300,000 clones, with 70% to 90% observed a single time. Sequencing was carried out using peripheral blood. The clonotype originates from a woman in her seventies with acute or convalescent COVID-19. The chain couples TRBV6-6 to TRBJ1-5, with D possibly matching TRBD1 (6 bases). CDR3 sequence (DNA): TGTGCCAGCAGATCCAGGGGAAGCAATCAGCCCCAGCATTTT. It translates to CASRSRGSNQPQHF.